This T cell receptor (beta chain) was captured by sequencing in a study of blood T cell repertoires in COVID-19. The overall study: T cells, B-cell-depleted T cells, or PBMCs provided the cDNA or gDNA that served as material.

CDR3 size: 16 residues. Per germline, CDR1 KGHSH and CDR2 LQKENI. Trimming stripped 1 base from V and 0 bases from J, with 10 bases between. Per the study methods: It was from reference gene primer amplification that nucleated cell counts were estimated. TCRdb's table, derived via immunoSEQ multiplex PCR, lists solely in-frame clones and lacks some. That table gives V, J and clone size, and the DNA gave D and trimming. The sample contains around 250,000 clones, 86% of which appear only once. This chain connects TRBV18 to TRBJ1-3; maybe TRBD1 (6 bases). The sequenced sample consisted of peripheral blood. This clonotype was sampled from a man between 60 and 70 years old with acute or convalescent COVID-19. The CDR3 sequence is CASSPRQAVSGNTIYF. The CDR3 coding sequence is TGTGCCAGCTCACCACGACAGGCCGTCTCTGGAAACACCATATATTTT.